The 4 T cell receptor beta chains in this list originate from one sample, sequenced in a study of spatial heterogeneity in lung cancer. General study points: One measure, the expanded intratumoral alpha and beta TCR count, tracked tumor mutation counts.

No antigen has been identified for these receptors. TCRdb analysed the 5' RACE reads with MiXCR anew, one entry per CDR3 protein. The repertoire consists of under 20,000 distinct CDR3 sequences, with approximately 5.6% occurring once and the leading ten covering about a tenth. The time point was: sample taken at primary tumor resection. The sequences come from lung tumor tissue, collected at surgery. The receptor set was obtained from a female donor with early-stage non-small cell lung cancer.

This clonotype was counted at least ten times. For a library built for alpha chains, this beta chain is a stray read; little rests on its size. The rearrangement joins TRBV12-3 or TRBV12-4 to TRBJ1-1; no clear D gene. The CDR3 runs to 12 residues. V gave up 3 bases and J gave up 5 bases, with 7 bases separating them. In nucleotides, the CDR3 is TGTGCCAGCAGTTTTAGTAGGACTGAAGCTTTCTTT. It is translated as CASSFSRTEAFF.

This clonotype was seen repeatedly, ten times or more. Because the library targeted alpha chains, this beta chain is an off-target read whose size means little. The chain couples TRBV11-3 to TRBJ2-3; 12 bases fit TRBD2. V dropped 5 bases and J dropped 4; count of bases not matched to a gene: 10. Germline CDR1 and CDR2: SGHNT and YENEEA. The CDR3 consists of 17 residues. The chain's CDR3 is CASSLPSGRAGSDTQYF. The CDR3 DNA is TGTGCCAGCAGCCTCCCTAGCGGGAGGGCCGGTTCAGATACGCAGTATTTT.

This clonotype was found many times. This beta chain slipped into a library made for alpha chains as a stray read, so its size is not meaningful. The chain has TRBV7-8 and TRBJ2-7; the match to TRBD1 covers 7 bases. CDR1 and CDR2 from the germline V gene are SGHVS and FQNEAQ. Unmatched junction bases numbered 4, after V lost 3 bases and J lost 2 bases. This CDR3 contains 14 residues. The CDR3, as DNA: TGTGCCAGCAGCTTGCGCGACAGGGCCTACGAGCAGTACTTC. Translating it yields CASSLRDRAYEQYF. Drawing the rest from reference TRBV7-8 and TRBJ2-7, the complete variable domain is GAGVSQSPRYKVAKRGQDVALRCDPISGHVSLFWYQQALGQGPEFLTYFQNEAQLDKSGLPSDRFFAERPEGSVSTLKIQRTQQEDSAVYLCASSLRDRAYEQYFGPGTRLTVT.

This clonotype was detected a few times. This beta chain represents an off-target read in a library built for alpha chains; its size is of limited meaning. The V and J genes are TRBV6-6 and TRBJ2-3; D is perhaps TRBD1 (6 bases). The CDR3 has 15 residues. From germline, CDR1 is MNHNY and CDR2 SVGAGI (reference sequence). V was trimmed by 7 bases and J by 2 bases, leaving 16 bases between them. In DNA form, the CDR3 reads TGTGCCAGCACCAGATTTTTGGGGGCCACAGATACGCAGTATTTT. It specifies CASTRFLGATDTQYF.